This T cell receptor beta chain came from a study of a mutant IDH1 vaccine in newly diagnosed glioma. Overall study context: Sex among treated patients split around 62% male, roughly 40% female; mean age was around 40 years. Prior therapy was radiotherapy, temozolomide, or both; most received both.

CDR1 and CDR2 (germline): MNHEY, SMNVEV (reference sequence). Trimming removed 6 bases at V and 2 bases at J, with 16 bases between. This CDR3 region has 15 residues. This clone was found a few times. Profiling relied on immunoSEQ multiplex PCR, and the TCRdb table lists in-frame clones only, not all of them. The sample includes roughly 15,000 clones, approximately 90% of them seen just once. The time point denotes: baseline, week 1 (first vaccination visit). The treatment was: pre-vaccination baseline after standard-of-care therapy. Those who donated had recent WHO grade 3 or 4 IDH1-mutant, ATRX-lost astrocytomas.

This rearrangement joins TRBV27 to TRBJ1-1; D is ambiguous. This specimen consisted of PBMCs, obtained from a glioma patient treated with radiotherapy, temozolomide or both. The receptor was isolated from a middle-aged woman with glioma. Some clones in this sample may be carry-over from other donors' samples. The CDR3 sequence: CASSHAGGGNTEAFF. For the CDR3, the DNA is TGTGCCAGCAGCCATGCGGGTGGAGGAAACACTGAAGCTTTCTTT.